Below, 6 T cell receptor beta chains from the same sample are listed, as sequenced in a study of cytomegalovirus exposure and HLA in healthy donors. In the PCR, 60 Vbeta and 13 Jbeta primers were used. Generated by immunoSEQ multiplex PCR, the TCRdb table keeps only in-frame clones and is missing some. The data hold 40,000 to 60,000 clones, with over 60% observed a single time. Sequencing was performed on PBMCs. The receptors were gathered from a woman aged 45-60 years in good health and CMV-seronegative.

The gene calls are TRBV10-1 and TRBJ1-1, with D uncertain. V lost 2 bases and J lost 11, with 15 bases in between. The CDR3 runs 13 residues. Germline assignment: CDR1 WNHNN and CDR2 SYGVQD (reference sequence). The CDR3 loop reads CASSEQMAGQAFF. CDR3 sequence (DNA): TGCGCCAGCAGTGAGCAGATGGCAGGTCAGGCTTTCTTT.

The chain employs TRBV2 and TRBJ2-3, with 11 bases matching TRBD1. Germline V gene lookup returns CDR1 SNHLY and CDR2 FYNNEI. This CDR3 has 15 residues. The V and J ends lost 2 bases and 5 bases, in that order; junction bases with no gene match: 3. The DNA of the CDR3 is TGTGCCAGCAGTGAATGGGGACAGGGGGGAGATACGCAGTATTTT. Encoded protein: CASSEWGQGGDTQYF.

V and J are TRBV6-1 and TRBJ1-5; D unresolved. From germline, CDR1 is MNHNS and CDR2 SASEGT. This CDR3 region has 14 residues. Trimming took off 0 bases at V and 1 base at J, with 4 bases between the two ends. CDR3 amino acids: CASSEAQSNQPQHF. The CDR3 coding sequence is TGTGCCAGCAGTGAAGCCCAGAGCAATCAGCCCCAGCATTTT.

CDR3 sequence (DNA): TGTGCCAGCAGCCGCTCGTCCCGGACAGCCGCCCAGCATTTT. This translates into CASSRSSRTAAQHF. The chain has TRBV5-6 and TRBJ1-5; TRBD1 is a possible D gene (6 bases). Germline CDR1 and CDR2: SGHDT and YYEEEE. The CDR3 contains 14 residues. V shed 4 bases and J shed 11 bases, with 19 bases lying between them.

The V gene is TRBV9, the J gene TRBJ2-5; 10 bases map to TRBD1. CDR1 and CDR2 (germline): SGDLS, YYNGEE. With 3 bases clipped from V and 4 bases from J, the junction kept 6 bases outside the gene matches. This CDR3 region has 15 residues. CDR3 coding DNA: TGTGCCAGCAGCGCGACAGGGGGCGAGGGAGAGACCCAGTACTTC. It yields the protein CASSATGGEGETQYF. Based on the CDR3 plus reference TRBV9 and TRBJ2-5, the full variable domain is DSGVTQTPKHLITATGQRVTLRCSPRSGDLSVYWYQQSLDQGLQFLIQYYNGEERAKGNILERFSAQQFPDLHSELNLSSLELGDSALYFCASSATGGEGETQYFGPGTRLLVL.

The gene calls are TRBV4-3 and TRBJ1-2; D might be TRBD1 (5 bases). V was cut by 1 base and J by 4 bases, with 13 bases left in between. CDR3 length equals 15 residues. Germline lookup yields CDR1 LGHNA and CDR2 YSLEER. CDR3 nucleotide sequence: TGCGCCAGCAGCCAAGGGTTGGGGAGGGGCTATGGCTACACCTTC. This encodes CASSQGLGRGYGYTF.